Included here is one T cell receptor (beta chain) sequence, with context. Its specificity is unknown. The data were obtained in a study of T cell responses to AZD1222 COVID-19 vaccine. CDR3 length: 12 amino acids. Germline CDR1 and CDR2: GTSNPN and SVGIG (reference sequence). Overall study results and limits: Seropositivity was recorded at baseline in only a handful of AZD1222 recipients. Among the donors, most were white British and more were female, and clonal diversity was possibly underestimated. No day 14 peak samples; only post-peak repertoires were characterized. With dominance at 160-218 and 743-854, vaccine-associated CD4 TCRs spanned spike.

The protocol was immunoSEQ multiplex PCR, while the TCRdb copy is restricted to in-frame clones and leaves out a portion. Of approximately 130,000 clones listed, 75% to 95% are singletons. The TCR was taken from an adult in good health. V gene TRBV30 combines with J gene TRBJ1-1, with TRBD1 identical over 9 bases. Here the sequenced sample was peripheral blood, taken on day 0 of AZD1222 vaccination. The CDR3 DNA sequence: TGTACACAGGGGGCGGGTAACACTGAAGCTTTCTTT. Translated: CTQGAGNTEAFF.